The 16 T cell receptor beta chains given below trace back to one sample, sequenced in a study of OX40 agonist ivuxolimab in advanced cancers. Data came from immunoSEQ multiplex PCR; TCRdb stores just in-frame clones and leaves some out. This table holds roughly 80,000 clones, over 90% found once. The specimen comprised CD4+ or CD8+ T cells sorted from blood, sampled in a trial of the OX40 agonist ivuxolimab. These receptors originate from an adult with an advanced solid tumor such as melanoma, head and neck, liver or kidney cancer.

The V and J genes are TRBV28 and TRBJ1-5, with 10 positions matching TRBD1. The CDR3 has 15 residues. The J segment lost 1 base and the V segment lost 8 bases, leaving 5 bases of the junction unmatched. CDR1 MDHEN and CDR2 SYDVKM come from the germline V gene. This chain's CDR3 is CASVGQGVSNQPQHF. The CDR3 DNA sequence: TGTGCCAGCGTAGGACAGGGGGTGAGCAATCAGCCCCAGCATTTT.

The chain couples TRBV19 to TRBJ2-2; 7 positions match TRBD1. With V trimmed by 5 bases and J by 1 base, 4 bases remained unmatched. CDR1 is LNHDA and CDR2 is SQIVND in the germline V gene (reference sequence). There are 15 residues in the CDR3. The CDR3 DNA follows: TGTGCCAGTAGTTTAGGGGACAGGAACACCGGGGAGCTGTTTTTT. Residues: CASSLGDRNTGELFF.

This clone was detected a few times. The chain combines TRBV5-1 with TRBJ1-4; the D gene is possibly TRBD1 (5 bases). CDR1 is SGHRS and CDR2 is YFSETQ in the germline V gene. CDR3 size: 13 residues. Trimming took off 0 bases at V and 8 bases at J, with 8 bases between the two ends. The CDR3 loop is CASSLEGREKLFF. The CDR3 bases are TGCGCCAGCAGCTTGGAGGGACGGGAAAAACTGTTTTTT.

The chain's CDR3 is CASRPGLADSSSYNEQFF. CDR3 nucleotide sequence: TGCGCCAGCAGGCCGGGACTAGCGGACAGTAGCTCCTACAATGAGCAGTTCTTC. This chain connects TRBV10-1 to TRBJ2-1; 11 bases are shared with TRBD2. Germline values: CDR1 WNHNN, CDR2 SYGVQD (reference sequence). V was pared by 6 bases and J by 0 bases, with 10 bases of the junction left unmatched. The CDR3 extends over 18 amino acids.

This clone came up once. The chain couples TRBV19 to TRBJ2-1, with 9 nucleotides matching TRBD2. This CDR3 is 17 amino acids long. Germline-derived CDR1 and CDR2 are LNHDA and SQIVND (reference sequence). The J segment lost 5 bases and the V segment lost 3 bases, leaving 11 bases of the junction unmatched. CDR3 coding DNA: TGTGCCAGTAGTATCAGCCGCGCTAGCGGGAAAGACAATGAGCAGTTCTTC. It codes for CASSISRASGKDNEQFF.

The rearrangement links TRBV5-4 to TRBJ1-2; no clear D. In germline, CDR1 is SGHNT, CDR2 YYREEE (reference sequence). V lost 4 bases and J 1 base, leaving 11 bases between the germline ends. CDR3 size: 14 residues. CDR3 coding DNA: TGTGCCAGCAGCGTTCCACAGCTTAACTATGGCTACACCTTC. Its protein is CASSVPQLNYGYTF.

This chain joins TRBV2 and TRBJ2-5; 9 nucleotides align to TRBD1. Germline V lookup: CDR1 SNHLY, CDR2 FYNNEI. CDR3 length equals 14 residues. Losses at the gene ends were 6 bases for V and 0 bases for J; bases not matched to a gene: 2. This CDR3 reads CASSRDRDQETQYF. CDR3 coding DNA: TGTGCCAGCAGCCGGGACAGGGACCAAGAGACCCAGTACTTC.

The DNA for the CDR3 is TGTGCCAGCAGGAGAGGGGCCAAATCCTTTCATGGCTACACCTTC. Encoded protein: CASRRGAKSFHGYTF. V usage is TRBV28 and J usage is TRBJ1-2; D perhaps matches TRBD1 (5 bases). CDR3 length: 15 residues. Trimming left V 6 bases short and J 6 bases short, with 20 bases between. Per germline, CDR1 MDHEN and CDR2 SYDVKM.

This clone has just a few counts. CDR3 in amino acids: CASSPGDRGYQPQHF. The CDR3 nucleotides read TGTGCCAGCAGCCCCGGGGACAGGGGCTATCAGCCCCAGCATTTT. The chain combines TRBV7-9 with TRBJ1-5; 10 bases line up with TRBD1. The ends lost 5 bases at V and 5 bases at J; junction bases unmatched: 6. CDR1 SEHNR and CDR2 FQNEAQ come from the germline V gene (reference sequence). CDR3 length equals 15 residues. The full variable domain, in which reference TRBV7-9 and TRBJ1-5 provide the parts outside the CDR3, is DTGVSQNPRHKITKRGQNVTFRCDPISEHNRLYWYRQTLGQGPEFLTYFQNEAQLEKSRLLSDRFSAERPKGSFSTLEIQRTEQGDSAMYLCASSPGDRGYQPQHFGDGTRLSIL.

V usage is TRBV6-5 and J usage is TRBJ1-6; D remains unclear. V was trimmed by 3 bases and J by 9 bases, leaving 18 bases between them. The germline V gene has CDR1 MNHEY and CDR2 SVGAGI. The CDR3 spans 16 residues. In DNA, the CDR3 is TGTGCCAGCAGTTATAGGGTCCCGGAGGTCGGTTCACCCCTCCACTTT. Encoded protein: CASSYRVPEVGSPLHF.

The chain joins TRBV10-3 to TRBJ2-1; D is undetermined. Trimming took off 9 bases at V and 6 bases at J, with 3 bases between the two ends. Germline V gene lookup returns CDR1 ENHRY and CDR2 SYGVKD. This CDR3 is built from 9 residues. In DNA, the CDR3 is TGTGCCATTGGCAATGAGCAGTTCTTC. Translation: CAIGNEQFF.

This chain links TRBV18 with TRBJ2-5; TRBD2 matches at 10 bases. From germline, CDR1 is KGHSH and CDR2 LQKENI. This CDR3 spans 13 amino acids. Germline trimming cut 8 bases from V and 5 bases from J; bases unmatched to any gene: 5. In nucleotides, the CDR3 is TGTGCCAGCATTCCTAGCGGGAGTGAGACCCAGTACTTC. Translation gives CASIPSGSETQYF.

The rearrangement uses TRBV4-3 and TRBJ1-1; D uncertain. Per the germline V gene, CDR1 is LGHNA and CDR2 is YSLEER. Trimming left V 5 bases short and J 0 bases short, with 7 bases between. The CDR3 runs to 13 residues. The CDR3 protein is CASSADLNTEAFF. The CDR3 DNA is TGCGCCAGCAGCGCGGACTTGAACACTGAAGCTTTCTTT.

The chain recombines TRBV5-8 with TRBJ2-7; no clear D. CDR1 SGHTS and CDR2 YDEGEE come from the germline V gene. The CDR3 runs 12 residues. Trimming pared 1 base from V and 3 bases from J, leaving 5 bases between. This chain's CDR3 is CASSLFRYEQYF. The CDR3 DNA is TGTGCCAGCAGCTTGTTTCGCTACGAGCAGTACTTC. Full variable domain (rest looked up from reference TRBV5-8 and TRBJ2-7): EAGVTQSPTHLIKTRGQQATLRCSPISGHTSVYWYQQALGLGLQFLLWYDEGEERNRGNFPPRFSGRQFPNYSSELNVNALELEDSALYLCASSLFRYEQYFGPGTRLTVT.

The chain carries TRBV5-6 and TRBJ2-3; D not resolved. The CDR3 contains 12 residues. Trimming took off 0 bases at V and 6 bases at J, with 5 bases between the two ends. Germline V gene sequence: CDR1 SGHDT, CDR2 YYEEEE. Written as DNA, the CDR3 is TGTGCCAGCAGCTTGGTGGTTGATACGCAGTATTTT. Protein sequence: CASSLVVDTQYF.

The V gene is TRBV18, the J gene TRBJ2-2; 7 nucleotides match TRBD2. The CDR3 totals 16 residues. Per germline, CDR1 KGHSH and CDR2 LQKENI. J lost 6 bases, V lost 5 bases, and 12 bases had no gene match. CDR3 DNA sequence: TGTGCCAGCTCAATAACCGGGACTATACAGGCCGGGGAGCTGTTTTTT. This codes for CASSITGTIQAGELFF.